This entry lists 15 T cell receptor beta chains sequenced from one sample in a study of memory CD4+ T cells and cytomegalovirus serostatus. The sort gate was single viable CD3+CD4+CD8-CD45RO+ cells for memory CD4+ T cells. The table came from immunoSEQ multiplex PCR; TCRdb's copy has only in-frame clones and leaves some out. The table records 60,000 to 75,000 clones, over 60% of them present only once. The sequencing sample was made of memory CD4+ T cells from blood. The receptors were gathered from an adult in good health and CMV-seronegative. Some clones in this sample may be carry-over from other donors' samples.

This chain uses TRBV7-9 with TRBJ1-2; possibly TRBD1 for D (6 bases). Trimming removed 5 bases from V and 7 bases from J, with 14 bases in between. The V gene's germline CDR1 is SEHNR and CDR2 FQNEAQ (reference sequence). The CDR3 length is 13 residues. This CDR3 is CASSDRGGSGYTF. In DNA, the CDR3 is TGTGCCAGCAGCGATAGGGGGGGATCTGGCTACACCTTC. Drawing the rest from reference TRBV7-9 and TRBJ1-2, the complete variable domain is DTGVSQNPRHKITKRGQNVTFRCDPISEHNRLYWYRQTLGQGPEFLTYFQNEAQLEKSRLLSDRFSAERPKGSFSTLEIQRTEQGDSAMYLCASSDRGGSGYTFGSGTRLTVV.

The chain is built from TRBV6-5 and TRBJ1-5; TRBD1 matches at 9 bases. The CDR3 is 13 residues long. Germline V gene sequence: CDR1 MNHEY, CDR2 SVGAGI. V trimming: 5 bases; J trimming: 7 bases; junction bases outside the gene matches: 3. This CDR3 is CASSGTGNQPQHF. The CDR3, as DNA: TGTGCCAGCAGTGGGACAGGGAACCAGCCCCAGCATTTT.

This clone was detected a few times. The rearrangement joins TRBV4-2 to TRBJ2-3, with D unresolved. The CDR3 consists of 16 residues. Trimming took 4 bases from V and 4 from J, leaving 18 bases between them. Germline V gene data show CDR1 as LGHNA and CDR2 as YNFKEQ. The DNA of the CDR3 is TGTGCCAGCAGCCCCAAGCTCGGTCGGGCGGCAGATACGCAGTATTTT. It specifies CASSPKLGRAADTQYF.

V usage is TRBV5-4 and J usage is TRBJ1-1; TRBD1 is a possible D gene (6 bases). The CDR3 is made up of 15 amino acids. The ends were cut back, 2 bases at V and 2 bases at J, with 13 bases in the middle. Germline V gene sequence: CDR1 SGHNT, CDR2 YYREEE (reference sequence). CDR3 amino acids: CASSFDGGPNTEAFF. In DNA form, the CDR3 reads TGTGCCAGCAGCTTCGACGGGGGCCCCAACACTGAAGCTTTCTTT.

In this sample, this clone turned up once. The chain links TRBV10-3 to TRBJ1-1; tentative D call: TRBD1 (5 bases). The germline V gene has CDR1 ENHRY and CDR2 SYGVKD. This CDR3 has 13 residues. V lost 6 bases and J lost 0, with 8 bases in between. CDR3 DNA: TGTGCCATCAGACAGGACCTGAACACTGAAGCTTTCTTT. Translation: CAIRQDLNTEAFF.

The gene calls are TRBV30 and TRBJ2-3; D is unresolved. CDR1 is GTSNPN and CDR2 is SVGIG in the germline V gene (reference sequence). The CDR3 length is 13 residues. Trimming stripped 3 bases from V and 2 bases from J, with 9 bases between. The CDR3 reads CAWSPVNTDTQYF. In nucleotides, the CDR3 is TGTGCCTGGAGCCCGGTTAACACAGATACGCAGTATTTT.

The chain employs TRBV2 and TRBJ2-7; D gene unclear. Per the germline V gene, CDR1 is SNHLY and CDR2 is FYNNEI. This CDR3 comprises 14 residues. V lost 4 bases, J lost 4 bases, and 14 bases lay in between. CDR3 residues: CASSARVKRYEQYF. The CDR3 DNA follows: TGTGCCAGCAGTGCTAGGGTGAAAAGATACGAGCAGTACTTC.

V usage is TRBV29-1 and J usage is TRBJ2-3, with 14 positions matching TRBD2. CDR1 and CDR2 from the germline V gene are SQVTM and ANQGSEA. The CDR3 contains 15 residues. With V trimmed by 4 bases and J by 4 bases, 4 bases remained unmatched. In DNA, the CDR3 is TGCAGCGTTGGGGGGACTAGCGGGAGCCCAGATACGCAGTATTTT. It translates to CSVGGTSGSPDTQYF.

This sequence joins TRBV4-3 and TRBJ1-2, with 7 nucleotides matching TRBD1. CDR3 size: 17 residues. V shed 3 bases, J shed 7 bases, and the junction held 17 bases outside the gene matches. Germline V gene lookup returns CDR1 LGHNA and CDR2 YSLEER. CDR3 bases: TGCGCCAGCAGCCATACGACAGGGTACTTAAAGGCTCGTGGCTACACCTTC. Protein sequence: CASSHTTGYLKARGYTF.

The CDR3 protein is CASSPVQARDTEAFF. CDR3 in DNA: TGTGCCAGCTCACCAGTACAGGCGCGCGACACTGAAGCTTTCTTT. The V gene is TRBV18, the J gene TRBJ1-1, with D maybe TRBD1 (5 bases). The CDR3 length is 15 residues. Deletions cut 2 bases from V and 3 bases from J, with 13 bases between. Per germline, CDR1 KGHSH and CDR2 LQKENI.

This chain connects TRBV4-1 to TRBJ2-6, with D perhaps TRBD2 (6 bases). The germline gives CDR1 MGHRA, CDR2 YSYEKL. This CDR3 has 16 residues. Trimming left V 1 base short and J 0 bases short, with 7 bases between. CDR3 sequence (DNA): TGCGCCAGCAGCCAAGTGGGAGGCTCTGGGGCCAACGTCCTGACTTTC. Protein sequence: CASSQVGGSGANVLTF.

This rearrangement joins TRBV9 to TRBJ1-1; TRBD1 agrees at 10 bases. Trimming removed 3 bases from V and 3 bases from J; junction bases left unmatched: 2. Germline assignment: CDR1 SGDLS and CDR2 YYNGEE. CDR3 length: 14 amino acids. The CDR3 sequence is CASSAGTGDTEAFF. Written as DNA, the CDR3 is TGTGCCAGCAGCGCAGGGACAGGGGACACTGAAGCTTTCTTT.

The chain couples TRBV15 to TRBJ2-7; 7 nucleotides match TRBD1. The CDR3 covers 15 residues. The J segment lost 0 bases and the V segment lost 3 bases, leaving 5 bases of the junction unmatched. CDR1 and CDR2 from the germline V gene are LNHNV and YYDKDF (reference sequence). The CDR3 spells CATSSEQGNSYEQYF. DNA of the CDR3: TGTGCCACCAGCAGTGAACAGGGGAACTCCTACGAGCAGTACTTC.

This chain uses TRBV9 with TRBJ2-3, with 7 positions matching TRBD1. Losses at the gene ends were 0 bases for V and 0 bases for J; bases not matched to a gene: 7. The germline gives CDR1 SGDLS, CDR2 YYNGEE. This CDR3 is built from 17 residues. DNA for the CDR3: TGTGCCAGCAGCGTAGCTTGGGACAGCGCTAGCACAGATACGCAGTATTTT. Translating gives CASSVAWDSASTDTQYF.

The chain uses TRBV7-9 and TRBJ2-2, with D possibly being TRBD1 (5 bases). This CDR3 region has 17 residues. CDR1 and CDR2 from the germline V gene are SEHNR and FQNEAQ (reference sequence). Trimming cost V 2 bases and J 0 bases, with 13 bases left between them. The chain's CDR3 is CASSLKTEVANTGELFF. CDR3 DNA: TGTGCCAGCAGCTTAAAGACAGAAGTCGCGAACACCGGGGAGCTGTTTTTT. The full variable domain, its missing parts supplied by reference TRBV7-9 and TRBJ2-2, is DTGVSQNPRHKITKRGQNVTFRCDPISEHNRLYWYRQTLGQGPEFLTYFQNEAQLEKSRLLSDRFSAERPKGSFSTLEIQRTEQGDSAMYLCASSLKTEVANTGELFFGEGSRLTVL.